These T cell receptor beta chains were read from a single sample in a study of blood T cell repertoires in COVID-19. Profiling relied on immunoSEQ multiplex PCR, and the TCRdb table lists in-frame clones only, not all of them. The data show 65,000 to 70,000 clones, 84% seen once. The source material was peripheral blood. The receptors were gathered from a woman aged 55-70 years with acute or convalescent COVID-19. CDR3s include the opening cysteine and the closing phenylalanine or tryptophan. The D gene is left open where the match is weak. Clone size, where shown, is once, few, many, or a class for clones that have expanded.

TRBJ2-7 | . | . | TRBV11-2 | CASSLGQRTSYEQYF | TGTGCCAGCAGCTTAGGCCAGCGGACCTCCTACGAGCAGTACTTC
TRBJ1-6 | . | . | TRBV14 | CASSLRRDLNSPLHF | TGTGCCAGCAGCCTTCGCCGGGACTTAAATTCACCCCTCCACTTT
TRBJ1-6 | . | once | TRBV18 | CASSKSGGESPLHF | TGTGCCAGCTCAAAGTCGGGGGGCGAATCACCCCTCCACTTT
TRBJ1-1 | TRBD1 | once | TRBV15 | CATSRMGQGKDEAFF | TGTGCCACCAGCAGGATGGGACAGGGAAAGGATGAAGCTTTCTTT
TRBJ1-2 | TRBD1 | . | TRBV19 | CASRDPGQGNYGYTF | TGTGCCAGTAGGGACCCGGGACAGGGGAACTATGGCTACACCTTC
TRBJ1-2 | . | . | TRBV6-5 | CASTGRYGYTF | TGTGCCAGCACAGGGCGATACGGCTACACCTTC
TRBJ2-7 | . | . | TRBV6-1 | CASSEGGGTYEQYF | TGTGCCAGCAGTGAAGGCGGGGGCACCTACGAGCAGTACTTC
TRBJ2-2 | TRBD2 | . | TRBV5-6 | CASTTLRGARHGELFF | TGTGCCAGCACCACCTTGCGGGGGGCGCGACACGGGGAGCTGTTTTTT
TRBJ1-5 | . | . | TRBV18 | CASSLTQRGSNQPQHF | TGTGCCAGCTCTCTCACCCAAAGGGGTAGCAATCAGCCCCAGCATTTT
TRBJ2-3 | TRBD1 | . | TRBV27 | CASSLSARGHRGDTQYF | TGTGCCAGCAGTTTATCGGCCAGGGGGCATCGCGGAGATACGCAGTATTTT
TRBJ2-7 | TRBD1 | . | TRBV10-3 | CAISGAQGAGGTYEQYF | TGTGCCATCAGTGGAGCGCAGGGGGCAGGTGGAACCTACGAGCAGTACTTC
TRBJ2-7 | . | once | TRBV2 | CASTASNSYEQYF | TGTGCCAGCACTGCCTCTAACTCCTACGAGCAGTACTTC
TRBJ1-5 | TRBD1 | . | TRBV19 | CATRRTGGGNSNQPQHF | TGTGCCACTAGGAGGACAGGGGGCGGGAATAGCAATCAGCCCCAGCATTTT
TRBJ2-1 | TRBD2 | . | TRBV27 | CASSRSTSGGYNEQFF | TGTGCCAGCAGTCGGAGTACTAGCGGGGGTTACAATGAGCAGTTCTTC
TRBJ1-5 | . | . | TRBV2 | CASSRQSNQPQHF | TGTGCCAGCTCCAGACAGAGTAATCAGCCCCAGCATTTT
TRBJ1-1 | . | . | TRBV19 | CASSSRHGTLNTEAFF | TGTGCCAGTAGTTCCAGACACGGGACACTGAACACTGAAGCTTTCTTT
TRBJ1-2 | . | . | TRBV14 | CASSQKGASNYGYTF | TGTGCCAGCAGCCAAAAAGGGGCATCTAACTATGGCTACACCTTC
TRBJ1-1 | . | . | TRBV24-1 | CATSDPPREEDTEAFF | TGTGCCACCAGTGATCCCCCCAGGGAGGAGGACACTGAAGCTTTCTTT
TRBJ1-2 | . | few | TRBV7-9 | CASSFQGVGYGYTF | TGTGCCAGCAGCTTCCAGGGTGTTGGCTATGGCTACACCTTC
TRBJ1-5 | TRBD1 | . | TRBV10-1 | CASSGYRDRDGNQPQHF | TGCGCCAGCAGTGGATATCGGGACAGGGATGGCAATCAGCCCCAGCATTTT
TRBJ2-1 | TRBD2 | few | TRBV10-3 | CAISDSGTSGGVNEQFF | TGTGCCATCAGTGACTCCGGGACTAGCGGGGGGGTTAATGAGCAGTTCTTC
TRBJ1-1 | . | . | TRBV11-3 | CASSAGRREAFF | TGTGCCAGCAGCGCCGGGAGGCGTGAAGCTTTCTTT
TRBJ1-4 | . | . | TRBV4-1 | CASSQSDTDEFATNEKLFF | TGCGCCAGCAGCCAGTCAGACACAGACGAATTTGCAACTAATGAAAAACTGTTTTTT
TRBJ1-1 | . | once | TRBV4-1 | CASSQEGGGPRSGGAFF | TGCGCCAGCAGCCAAGAGGGGGGGGGACCCCGATCTGGTGGAGCTTTCTTT
TRBJ1-1 | . | . | TRBV19 | CASRKQDTEAFF | TGTGCCAGTAGAAAACAGGACACTGAAGCTTTCTTT
TRBJ1-2 | TRBD1 | . | TRBV30 | CAWSVGGQGSGGYTF | TGTGCCTGGAGTGTTGGGGGACAGGGAAGCGGGGGCTACACCTTC
TRBJ1-2 | TRBD1 | . | TRBV5-4 | CATLRDSQTFYYGYTF | TGTGCCACCCTGAGGGACAGTCAAACTTTTTACTATGGCTACACCTTC
TRBJ2-1 | TRBD2 | . | TRBV5-4 | CASSPIAAGGRYNEQFF | TGTGCCAGCAGCCCCATTGCGGCGGGGGGGCGATACAATGAGCAGTTCTTC
TRBJ1-2 | . | . | TRBV24-1 | CATSEGQGYGYTF | TGTGCCACCAGTGAAGGGCAGGGGTATGGCTACACCTTC
TRBJ2-1 | TRBD1 | . | TRBV4-1 | CASSQGQGGNNEQFF | TGCGCCAGCAGCCAAGGACAGGGGGGAAACAATGAGCAGTTCTTC
TRBJ1-2 | TRBD1 | . | TRBV29-1 | CSARTGLYYGYTF | TGCAGCGCGAGGACAGGGTTGTACTATGGCTACACCTTC
TRBJ1-2 | . | . | TRBV5-6 | CASTRAGRGDYGYTF | TGTGCCAGCACCCGGGCCGGGCGGGGCGACTATGGCTACACCTTC
TRBJ2-2 | . | . | TRBV24-1 | CATSAIGVNTGELFF | TGTGCCACCAGTGCCATAGGAGTGAACACCGGGGAGCTGTTTTTT
TRBJ1-1 | TRBD1 | . | TRBV6-5 | CASSSTDRLNTEAFF | TGTGCCAGCAGTTCCACGGACAGGTTGAACACTGAAGCTTTCTTT
TRBJ2-7 | . | . | TRBV7-9 | CASSLTAGGLSGEQYF | TGTGCCAGCAGCTTAACGGCAGGGGGGCTGTCGGGCGAGCAGTACTTC
TRBJ1-1 | . | . | TRBV19 | CASTVWTEAFF | TGTGCCAGCACGGTCTGGACTGAAGCTTTCTTT
TRBJ2-1 | . | once | TRBV5-6 | CASSLGDLGGTYNEQFF | TGTGCCAGCAGCTTGGGGGATCTGGGCGGGACCTACAATGAGCAGTTCTTC
TRBJ2-7 | TRBD2 | . | TRBV5-1 | CASSPYAAPAGGPYEQYF | TGCGCCAGCAGCCCGTATGCTGCTCCAGCGGGGGGGCCCTACGAGCAGTACTTC
TRBJ1-1 | TRBD1 | once | TRBV6-2/TRBV6-3 | CASSRWTGEKAFF | TGTGCCAGCAGCCGGTGGACAGGGGAAAAAGCTTTCTTT
TRBJ2-6 | TRBD1 | . | TRBV9 | CASSKWTGRTGANVLTF | TGTGCCAGCAGCAAATGGACAGGGCGGACTGGGGCCAACGTCCTGACTTTC
TRBJ2-2 | . | . | TRBV2 | CASSETGQNTGELFF | TGTGCCAGCAGTGAAACAGGACAGAACACCGGGGAGCTGTTTTTT
TRBJ2-7 | TRBD2 | . | TRBV5-1 | CASSLEGTSNIYEQYF | TGCGCCAGCAGCTTGGAAGGGACTAGCAACATCTACGAGCAGTACTTC
TRBJ1-2 | TRBD1 | . | TRBV9 | CASSVWDTGVNGYTF | TGTGCCAGCAGCGTATGGGACACAGGGGTTAATGGCTACACCTTC
TRBJ1-3 | . | . | TRBV6-5 | CASSYEAHSGNTIYF | TGTGCCAGCAGTTACGAGGCTCACTCTGGAAACACCATATATTTT
TRBJ1-1 | . | . | TRBV12-3/TRBV12-4 | CASSLSGGNEAFF | TGTGCCAGCAGTTTATCTGGGGGCAATGAAGCTTTCTTT
TRBJ2-5 | TRBD2 | . | TRBV19 | CASSLGSGGPDLSETQYF | TGTGCCAGTAGTCTTGGTAGCGGGGGGCCCGACCTTTCTGAGACCCAGTACTTC
TRBJ2-1 | TRBD2 | . | TRBV7-2 | CASSVSGGAVEQFF | TGTGCCAGCAGCGTTAGCGGGGGGGCCGTTGAGCAGTTCTTC
TRBJ1-4 | . | . | TRBV15 | CATSRDYRTEEKLFF | TGTGCCACCAGCAGAGATTATAGGACAGAAGAAAAACTGTTTTTT
TRBJ1-2 | TRBD1 | . | TRBV20-1 | CSASGAGDRGGSLYGYTF | TGCAGTGCTAGTGGTGCCGGGGACAGGGGGGGAAGCCTCTATGGCTACACCTTC
TRBJ2-7 | . | . | TRBV20-1 | CSASDLSYEQYF | TGCAGTGCTAGTGATCTATCCTACGAGCAGTACTTC
TRBJ2-7 | TRBD1 | . | TRBV9 | CASSPGTGMSYEQYF | TGTGCCAGCAGCCCCGGGACAGGGATGTCCTACGAGCAGTACTTC